Presented here are 8 T cell receptor beta chains from one specimen sequenced in a study of CD8 T cells in ankylosing spondylitis. TCRdb ran MiXCR on the 5' RACE reads and lists one entry per CDR3 protein. This sample has approximately 100,000 distinct CDR3 sequences, with roughly 8% found just once. Specimen: blood, either unsorted or a sorted T cell fraction (not recorded which). The receptors derive from a male donor with ankylosing spondylitis or in good health (not recorded which).

Regarding this clonotype: A much more abundant neighbour one base away suggests this may be a read error. The rearrangement joins TRBV3-1 to TRBJ2-4; 8 bases align to TRBD1. The CDR3 covers 16 residues. Germline values: CDR1 LGHDT, CDR2 YNNKEL (reference sequence). The CDR3 reads CVSSPQGAPAKNIQYF. The CDR3 region has the DNA TGTGTCAGCAGCCCGCAGGGGGCTCCGGCCAAAAACATTCAGTACTTC.

The rearrangement joins TRBV7-2 to TRBJ2-5; D possibly corresponds to TRBD1 (5 bases). This CDR3 has 15 amino acids. Trimming cost V 8 bases and J 0 bases, with 16 bases left between them. In germline, CDR1 is SGHTA, CDR2 FQGNSA. CDR3 sequence reads: CASSDRWGHQETQYF. The CDR3 DNA reads as TGTGCCAGCTCCGACCGATGGGGCCACCAAGAGACCCAGTACTTC. The whole variable domain, filled in from reference TRBV7-2 and TRBJ2-5, reads GAGVSQSPSNKVTEKGKDVELRCDPISGHTALYWYRQSLGQGLEFLIYFQGNSAPDKSGLPSDRFSAERTGGSVSTLTIQRTQQEDSAVYLCASSDRWGHQETQYFGPGTRLLVL.

This clonotype has a count of ten or more. The CDR3 DNA reads TGTGCCAGCAGTTTTTATCCTAGCAATCAGCCCCAGCATTTT. Amino acids: CASSFYPSNQPQHF. The V gene is TRBV12-3 or TRBV12-4, the J gene TRBJ1-5; no clear D. Trimming pared 3 bases from V and 0 bases from J, leaving 6 bases between. The CDR3 covers 14 residues.

This clonotype showed up many times. This chain links TRBV7-9 with TRBJ2-7, with D perhaps matching TRBD1 (6 bases). The CDR3 has 12 residues. V was trimmed by 8 bases and J by 2 bases, leaving 10 bases between them. The V gene's germline CDR1 is SEHNR and CDR2 FQNEAQ (reference sequence). DNA for the CDR3: TGTGCCAGCGCAGGGGATACCTACGAGCAGTACTTC. It codes for CASAGDTYEQYF.

This clonotype has a count of ten or more. This chain connects TRBV7-9 to TRBJ1-4; D is uncertain. The germline V gene has CDR1 SEHNR and CDR2 FQNEAQ (reference sequence). The CDR3 loop spans 13 amino acids. With 7 bases removed from V and 7 bases from J, the gap between germline ends came to 13 bases. In DNA, the CDR3 is TGTGCCAGCACCCCACCGGCGGGTGAAAAACTGTTTTTT. It specifies CASTPPAGEKLFF. The complete variable domain, with remaining parts taken from reference TRBV7-9 and TRBJ1-4, reads DTGVSQNPRHKITKRGQNVTFRCDPISEHNRLYWYRQTLGQGPEFLTYFQNEAQLEKSRLLSDRFSAERPKGSFSTLEIQRTEQGDSAMYLCASTPPAGEKLFFGSGTQLSVL.

This clonotype was recorded at least ten times. This chain links TRBV20-1 with TRBJ2-1; TRBD1 is a possible D gene (6 bases). With 0 bases removed from V and 4 bases from J, the gap between germline ends came to 16 bases. This CDR3 spans 16 amino acids. CDR1 is DFQATT and CDR2 is SNEGSKA in the germline V gene (reference sequence). Here the CDR3 DNA reads TGCAGTGCTAGAGATAGGGGGACGGCCAAATACAATGAGCAGTTCTTC. As protein: CSARDRGTAKYNEQFF.

This clonotype was seen ten or more times. CDR3 DNA: TGTGCCAGCTTTAGGACACGTAACACCGGGGAGCTGTTTTTT. Residues: CASFRTRNTGELFF. This chain joins TRBV12-3 or TRBV12-4 and TRBJ2-2, with D possibly matching TRBD1 (5 bases). Trimming removed 8 bases at V and 2 bases at J, with 12 bases between. The CDR3 has 14 residues.

This clonotype showed up many times. The chain is built from TRBV9 and TRBJ2-7; D gene uncertain. CDR1 SGDLS and CDR2 YYNGEE come from the germline V gene. CDR3 length: 15 amino acids. The V and J ends lost 2 bases and 0 bases respectively, with 12 bases between them. CDR3 DNA: TGTGCCAGCAGCGTCGACACGCTATTCTCCTACGAGCAGTACTTC. It translates to CASSVDTLFSYEQYF. Using reference TRBV9 and TRBJ2-7 for the parts outside the CDR3, the full variable domain is DSGVTQTPKHLITATGQRVTLRCSPRSGDLSVYWYQQSLDQGLQFLIQYYNGEERAKGNILERFSAQQFPDLHSELNLSSLELGDSALYFCASSVDTLFSYEQYFGPGTRLTVT.